This entry lists 30 T cell receptor beta chains sequenced from one sample in a study of blood T cell repertoires in COVID-19. Using immunoSEQ multiplex PCR, the repertoire was profiled, and TCRdb retains in-frame clones only, with some absent. The sample has 400,000 to 550,000 clones; around 89% are singletons. The specimen sequenced was peripheral blood. All receptors derive from a woman aged 25 to 39 with acute or convalescent COVID-19.

The rearrangement uses TRBV11-2 and TRBJ2-5; D not certain. Trimming pared 5 bases from V and 2 bases from J, leaving 15 bases between. The CDR3 is 15 amino acids. Germline loops: CDR1 SGHAT, CDR2 FQNNGV. CDR3 amino acids: CASSRASPNQETQYF. The CDR3, as DNA: TGTGCCAGCAGCCGCGCCTCTCCCAATCAAGAGACCCAGTACTTC.

V usage is TRBV12-3 or TRBV12-4 and J usage is TRBJ1-1; D not resolved. Trimming removed 6 bases at V and 4 bases at J, with 12 bases between. The CDR3 spans 13 residues. DNA of the CDR3: TGTGCCAGCAGCCACACGAGAGGCACTGAAGCTTTCTTT. Its protein product is CASSHTRGTEAFF.

This chain joins TRBV28 and TRBJ2-7; 9 bases agree with TRBD1. The germline gives CDR1 MDHEN, CDR2 SYDVKM. The CDR3 is 14 amino acids. Trimming took 5 bases from V and 3 from J; bases not matched to a gene: 5. The DNA for the CDR3 is TGTGCCAGCAGTACTCCGGGACAGGGCTACGAGCAGTACTTC. Residues: CASSTPGQGYEQYF.

The chain couples TRBV23-1 to TRBJ2-7; D is perhaps TRBD1 (5 bases). TRBV23-1 belongs to the ORF category, with a function that is uncertain. Deletions cut 7 bases from V and 1 base from J, with 23 bases between. The CDR3 is 17 residues long. The CDR3: CASTSGRQKKNSYEQYF. The CDR3 DNA is TGCGCCAGCACCTCCGGTCGACAGAAGAAAAATTCCTACGAGCAGTACTTC.

The chain carries TRBV6-5 and TRBJ2-1; D remains unclear. V was clipped by 0 bases and J by 15 bases, with 15 bases between them. Germline V gene sequence: CDR1 MNHEY, CDR2 SVGAGI. The length of the CDR3 is 13 residues. CDR3 loop: CASSYSILARRFF. CDR3 bases: TGTGCCAGCAGTTACTCGATCTTAGCTAGAAGGTTCTTC.

This clone is labeled medium-sized. The rearrangement joins TRBV6-6 to TRBJ2-7, with TRBD2 matching over 8 bases. J lost 4 bases, V lost 0 bases, and 5 bases had no gene match. The length of the CDR3 is 15 residues. Germline lookup yields CDR1 MNHNY and CDR2 SVGAGI (reference sequence). CDR3 nucleotides: TGTGCCAGCAGTTACTCGGGCGGGGGGCGGTACGAGCAGTACTTC. Translation: CASSYSGGGRYEQYF.

The V call is TRBV4-1, the J call TRBJ1-4, with 9 bases that match TRBD1. Germline V gene sequence: CDR1 MGHRA, CDR2 YSYEKL. Unmatched junction bases numbered 18, after V lost 2 bases and J lost 8 bases. The CDR3 sequence is 19 residues long. CDR3 DNA sequence: TGCGCCAGCAGCCAAACTACCGGGACAGGGATAATTGCGGACGAAAAACTGTTTTTT. This encodes CASSQTTGTGIIADEKLFF.

The chain carries TRBV6-1 and TRBJ1-1, with D possibly TRBD1 on 6 matching bases. The CDR3 loop spans 17 amino acids. Looked up from germline, CDR1 is MNHNS and CDR2 is SASEGT. Between the trimmed V and J ends, which lost 4 bases and 4 bases, there was a span of 22 bases. DNA of the CDR3: TGTGCCAGCAGTGGGGGATGGATTACAGGGCGGTCCACTGAAGCTTTCTTT. Translated: CASSGGWITGRSTEAFF.

This chain connects TRBV9 to TRBJ1-1; 9 bases are a match to TRBD1. Unmatched junction bases numbered 8, after V lost 0 bases and J lost 8 bases. The V gene's germline CDR1 is SGDLS and CDR2 YYNGEE. This CDR3 is 15 amino acids long. CDR3 in amino acids: CASSVGGTGKSEAFF. The DNA for the CDR3 is TGTGCCAGCAGCGTAGGTGGGACAGGGAAATCAGAAGCTTTCTTT. Supplemented by reference TRBV9 and TRBJ1-1, the full variable domain reads DSGVTQTPKHLITATGQRVTLRCSPRSGDLSVYWYQQSLDQGLQFLIQYYNGEERAKGNILERFSAQQFPDLHSELNLSSLELGDSALYFCASSVGGTGKSEAFFGQGTRLTVV.

The chain links TRBV9 to TRBJ2-3; 7 nucleotides line up with TRBD1. Germline-derived CDR1 and CDR2 are SGDLS and YYNGEE. The CDR3 extends over 16 amino acids. Trimming took 2 bases from V and 1 from J; bases not matched to a gene: 7. The CDR3 DNA reads as TGTGCCAGCAGCGTTGGAAACGGACAGGGCACAGATACGCAGTATTTT. Amino acid sequence: CASSVGNGQGTDTQYF. The full variable domain, rest sourced from reference TRBV9 and TRBJ2-3, is DSGVTQTPKHLITATGQRVTLRCSPRSGDLSVYWYQQSLDQGLQFLIQYYNGEERAKGNILERFSAQQFPDLHSELNLSSLELGDSALYFCASSVGNGQGTDTQYFGPGTRLTVL.

This chain connects TRBV10-3 to TRBJ1-1, with 9 bases lining up with TRBD1. In germline, CDR1 is ENHRY, CDR2 SYGVKD. V dropped 6 bases and J dropped 4; count of bases not matched to a gene: 3. The CDR3 length is 13 residues. The CDR3 region is CAIRQGQGTEAFF. CDR3 DNA: TGTGCCATCAGGCAGGGACAGGGCACTGAAGCTTTCTTT.

The chain carries TRBV7-8 and TRBJ1-4; D perhaps matches TRBD1 (6 bases). The V gene lost 3 bases and the J gene lost 6 bases, with 8 bases spanning the gap. The germline V gene has CDR1 SGHVS and CDR2 FQNEAQ. This CDR3 contains 13 residues. In DNA form, the CDR3 reads TGTGCCAGCAGCTTTTCAGGGGATGAAAAACTGTTTTTT. This sequence encodes CASSFSGDEKLFF.

The J gene is TRBJ1-4, the V gene TRBV4-1, with a tentative D call TRBD1 (5 bases). V lost 0 bases and J lost 7, with 15 bases in between. CDR3 length: 16 residues. Germline CDR1 is MGHRA and CDR2 is YSYEKL. In nucleotides, the CDR3 is TGCGCCAGCAGCCAAGATAACCTTAAGGGGTTTGAAAAACTGTTTTTT. Translation gives CASSQDNLKGFEKLFF.

This rearrangement joins TRBV28 to TRBJ1-2; the match to TRBD1 covers 10 bases. CDR3 length: 13 amino acids. J gave up 8 bases and V 6 bases, and 6 bases lay outside the gene matches. Germline V gene data show CDR1 as MDHEN and CDR2 as SYDVKM. This CDR3 reads CASSRDRGLGYTF. CDR3 sequence (DNA): TGTGCCAGCAGCCGGGACAGGGGTTTGGGCTACACCTTC.

This clone was detected only a few times. This chain uses TRBV19 with TRBJ1-2; weak D call: TRBD1 (5 bases). The V gene lost 7 bases and the J gene lost 4 bases, with 16 bases spanning the gap. This CDR3 has 14 amino acids. The germline CDR1 and CDR2 sequences are LNHDA and SQIVND (reference sequence). The CDR3 region has the DNA TGTGCCAGTAACCCGGGAGGGACCCTCTATGGCTACACCTTC. The encoded protein is CASNPGGTLYGYTF.

The chain carries TRBV27 and TRBJ1-3, with D perhaps matching TRBD1 (5 bases). V was trimmed by 8 bases and J by 5 bases, leaving 16 bases between them. Germline lookup yields CDR1 MNHEY and CDR2 SMNVEV (reference sequence). The CDR3 runs to 14 residues. Written as DNA, the CDR3 is TGTGCCAGCGGGGGGTTGGGGGACCGAAACACCATATATTTT. This codes for CASGGLGDRNTIYF.

The chain carries TRBV11-2 and TRBJ2-7; 7 nucleotides line up with TRBD1. Germline CDR1 reads SGHAT; CDR2 reads FQNNGV. The CDR3 is 13 residues long. J was trimmed by 0 bases and V by 5 bases; bases with no gene match: 1. The CDR3 reads CASSRQGSYEQYF. The CDR3 bases are TGTGCCAGCAGCCGACAGGGCTCCTACGAGCAGTACTTC.

CDR3 loop: CASSAGQVLGSYNSPLHF. In DNA, the CDR3 is TGTGCCAGCAGCGCCGGACAGGTCCTCGGCTCCTATAATTCACCCCTCCACTTT. V gene TRBV9 combines with J gene TRBJ1-6; 7 positions match TRBD1. Germline V gene lookup returns CDR1 SGDLS and CDR2 YYNGEE. There are 18 residues in the CDR3. V shed 3 bases and J 0 bases; nucleotides not matched to a gene: 9.

V gene TRBV27 combines with J gene TRBJ2-7; 7 nucleotides match TRBD2. The CDR3 spans 16 residues. The V gene end was trimmed by 4 bases and the J gene end by 5 bases; junction bases not matched to a gene: 14. Germline CDR1 reads MNHEY; CDR2 reads SMNVEV (reference sequence). In nucleotides, the CDR3 is TGTGCCAGCAGTTATGGGGGGGGAAACAAACGGGACGAGCAGTACTTC. Its translation: CASSYGGGNKRDEQYF.

Concerning this clone: Other nucleotide sequences from this sample produce the same CDR3. The genes are TRBV2 and TRBJ1-4; unclear D gene. CDR3 length equals 13 residues. Germline V lookup: CDR1 SNHLY, CDR2 FYNNEI. V lost 4 bases to trimming and J lost 3 bases, with 6 bases between them. CDR3 in DNA: TGTGCCAGCAGTGTTGGCCCTAATGAAAAACTGTTTTTT. This sequence encodes CASSVGPNEKLFF.

The chain joins TRBV4-2 to TRBJ2-2; perhaps TRBD2 as D (5 bases). Trimming removed 6 bases from V and 7 bases from J, with 18 bases in between. This CDR3 contains 15 residues. The germline CDR1 and CDR2 sequences are LGHNA and YNFKEQ. The CDR3, as DNA: TGTGCCAGCAGTCGAAGAGATAGCGAGGTCGGGGAGCTGTTTTTT. Its translation is CASSRRDSEVGELFF.

This clone was found once. The chain carries TRBV7-2 and TRBJ2-4, with D possibly TRBD2 on 5 matching bases. Germline lookup yields CDR1 SGHTA and CDR2 FQGNSA. The CDR3 spans 14 residues. Trimming removed 6 bases from V and 6 bases from J, with 15 bases in between. The CDR3 spells CASSKAGRSNIQYF. CDR3 bases: TGTGCCAGCAGTAAGGCGGGTCGGTCAAACATTCAGTACTTC.

With respect to this clone: In the same sample, other DNA sequences code for this CDR3. The chain has TRBV28 and TRBJ2-7; D unclear. Germline lookup yields CDR1 MDHEN and CDR2 SYDVKM. V lost 2 bases, J lost 3 bases, and 5 bases lay in between. The length of the CDR3 is 12 residues. The CDR3 bases are TGTGCCAGCAGTTTAAGGAGCTACGAGCAGTACTTC. Its protein product is CASSLRSYEQYF.

The V and J genes are TRBV3-1 (or the pseudogene TRBV3-2) and TRBJ2-1, with 9 bases that match TRBD2. Germline CDR1 reads LGHDT; CDR2 reads YNNKEL (reference sequence). Trimming at V came to 0 bases and at J to 9 bases, leaving 3 bases not matched to a gene. The CDR3 has 14 residues. CDR3 loop: CASSQEVSGGEQFF. As DNA, the CDR3 is TGTGCCAGCAGCCAAGAGGTTAGCGGGGGTGAGCAGTTCTTC.

V gene TRBV11-2 combines with J gene TRBJ2-7, with 10 bases fitting TRBD1. This CDR3 contains 14 residues. The V gene's germline CDR1 is SGHAT and CDR2 FQNNGV. The V and J ends lost 4 bases and 7 bases, in that order; junction bases with no gene match: 7. CDR3 in DNA: TGTGCCAGCAGCTGGGGACAGGGGTCGAGAGAGCAGTACTTC. This codes for CASSWGQGSREQYF.

V and J are TRBV3-1 (or the pseudogene TRBV3-2) and TRBJ2-7; 8 bases agree with TRBD2. The CDR3 is 15 amino acids. The trim removed 1 base at V and 6 bases at J, leaving 8 bases unmatched. Germline V gives CDR1 LGHDT, CDR2 YNNKEL (reference sequence). The CDR3 sequence is CASSQVSGGPFEQYF. The CDR3 DNA sequence: TGTGCCAGCAGCCAAGTGTCGGGGGGGCCTTTCGAGCAGTACTTC.

This clone was seen once. Sequence at one end of the junction differs from germline and may be a read error. The chain recombines TRBV4-1 with TRBJ1-5; no definite D call. The CDR3 consists of 14 residues. Germline CDR1 is MGHRA and CDR2 is YSYEKL. The CDR3 nucleotides are TGCGCCAGCAGCCAAGGTATGGGCAATCAGCCCCAACATTTT. This sequence encodes CASSQGMGNQPQHF.

This chain uses TRBV9 with TRBJ2-7; perhaps TRBD1 as D (5 bases). CDR1 and CDR2 (germline): SGDLS, YYNGEE. The ends were cut back, 0 bases at V and 0 bases at J, with 7 bases in the middle. The CDR3 extends over 14 amino acids. The DNA of the CDR3 is TGTGCCAGCAGCGTAGTAGGGGACTCCTACGAGCAGTACTTC. Amino acid sequence: CASSVVGDSYEQYF.

The rearrangement uses TRBV7-3 and TRBJ2-5; 12 bases match TRBD1. CDR1 is SGHTA and CDR2 is FQGTGA in the germline V gene. With V trimmed by 1 base and J by 5 bases, 5 bases remained unmatched. CDR3 length: 16 residues. CDR3 in DNA: TGTGCCAGCAGCTTAAGGGGGACAGGGGGCGCTGAGACCCAGTACTTC. Translation: CASSLRGTGGAETQYF.

The chain is built from TRBV2 and TRBJ1-1; weak D call: TRBD1 (6 bases). The V end was cut by 5 bases, the J end by 5 bases, with 9 bases between. The germline gives CDR1 SNHLY, CDR2 FYNNEI. CDR3 length: 12 residues. The CDR3 region is CASSTQGTEAFF. The CDR3 DNA follows: TGTGCCAGCAGTACGCAGGGGACTGAAGCTTTCTTT.